Following are 15 T cell receptor beta chains from one sample sequenced in a study of human thymus T cells. Resected material from corrective heart surgery provided the thymus tissue analysed. Clones were read by immunoSEQ multiplex PCR, and TCRdb kept only the in-frame ones, dropping some. This table has fewer than 85,000 clones, 90% to 95% appearing once. Sample: thymus tissue. The receptors were sampled from a girl under three years old with a congenital heart defect but otherwise immunologically healthy.

The V and J genes are TRBV30 and TRBJ2-3, with TRBD2 as a possible D gene (6 bases). V was clipped by 0 bases and J by 3 bases, with 13 bases between them. This CDR3 is 15 amino acids long. CDR1 and CDR2 (germline): GTSNPN, SVGIG (reference sequence). DNA for the CDR3: TGTGCCTGGAGTGTAGGAGCGGGTCTTACAGATACGCAGTATTTT. Encoded protein: CAWSVGAGLTDTQYF.

The CDR3 protein is CSVQYGGYTF. The CDR3 bases are TGCAGCGTTCAATACGGCGGCTACACCTTC. This chain connects TRBV29-1 to TRBJ1-2; D is ambiguous. V was trimmed by 5 bases and J by 8 bases, leaving 9 bases between them. The CDR3 length is 10 residues. Per the germline V gene, CDR1 is SQVTM and CDR2 is ANQGSEA.

The chain links TRBV7-9 to TRBJ1-4, with 11 bases lining up with TRBD1. The CDR3 has 15 amino acids. With 10 bases clipped from V and 0 bases from J, the junction kept 4 bases outside the gene matches. Germline-derived CDR1 and CDR2 are SEHNR and FQNEAQ (reference sequence). The CDR3 sequence is CATDRGRATNEKLFF. The DNA for the CDR3 is TGTGCCACGGACAGGGGGCGGGCAACTAATGAAAAACTGTTTTTT.

V and J are TRBV7-2 and TRBJ2-3, with 7 nucleotides matching TRBD1. The V gene's germline CDR1 is SGHTA and CDR2 FQGNSA. Trimming removed 6 bases from V and 1 base from J; junction bases left unmatched: 13. The CDR3 length is 17 residues. The CDR3 loop reads CASSPRNRGPGTDTQYF. In nucleotides, the CDR3 is TGTGCCAGCAGTCCTCGAAACAGGGGACCCGGCACAGATACGCAGTATTTT.

This chain connects TRBV18 to TRBJ2-1, with TRBD2 identical over 7 bases. CDR3 size: 16 residues. Germline V gene data show CDR1 as KGHSH and CDR2 as LQKENI. With 0 bases clipped from V and 6 bases from J, the junction kept 8 bases outside the gene matches. The CDR3 coding sequence is TGTGCCAGCTCACCACCTGGGGAGGGCGGATCCAATGAGCAGTTCTTC. It is translated as CASSPPGEGGSNEQFF.

Comments on this clone: Other nucleotide sequences in the sample specify the same CDR3. The chain has TRBV4-3 and TRBJ2-5; 10 nucleotides align to TRBD1. Germline loops: CDR1 LGHNA, CDR2 YSLEER. The junction had 5 bases not matched to a gene; V was cut back by 3 bases and J by 4 bases. The CDR3 sequence is 15 residues long. CDR3 sequence reads: CASSHKTGGVETQYF. The CDR3 DNA reads TGCGCCAGCAGCCATAAGACAGGGGGCGTAGAGACCCAGTACTTC.

This chain links TRBV7-3 with TRBJ2-3; 8 bases fit TRBD2. Germline V gene lookup returns CDR1 SGHTA and CDR2 FQGTGA. The CDR3 runs to 17 residues. The trim removed 5 bases at V and 0 bases at J, leaving 10 bases unmatched. Here the CDR3 DNA reads TGTGCCAGCAGCCGAGGGAATAGCGGGACTAGCACAGATACGCAGTATTTT. Protein product: CASSRGNSGTSTDTQYF. The complete variable domain, with remaining parts taken from reference TRBV7-3 and TRBJ2-3, reads GAGVSQTPSNKVTEKGKYVELRCDPISGHTALYWYRQSLGQGPEFLIYFQGTGAADDSGLPNDRFFAVRPEGSVSTLKIQRTERGDSAVYLCASSRGNSGTSTDTQYFGPGTRLTVL.

The CDR3 sequence: CASSLRGAATNEKLFF. CDR3 bases: TGTGCCAGCAGCTTGCGTGGCGCAGCAACTAATGAAAAACTGTTTTTT. The chain carries TRBV11-3 and TRBJ1-4; D remains ambiguous. The CDR3 runs to 16 residues. Germline lookup yields CDR1 SGHNT and CDR2 YENEEA. The V end lost 3 bases, the J end lost 0 bases, and 11 bases lay between the germline ends.

The V gene is TRBV7-2, the J gene TRBJ2-1; TRBD2 matches 12 bases. This CDR3 region has 15 residues. With V trimmed by 2 bases and J by 10 bases, 6 bases remained unmatched. Germline V gene lookup returns CDR1 SGHTA and CDR2 FQGNSA. CDR3 DNA: TGTGCCAGCAGCTTACTAGCGGGAGGGCCCCAGGAGCAGTTCTTC. The encoded protein is CASSLLAGGPQEQFF.

This sequence joins TRBV5-1 and TRBJ1-1; unclear D gene. CDR1 SGHRS and CDR2 YFSETQ come from the germline V gene. With 8 bases removed from V and 1 base from J, the gap between germline ends came to 18 bases. This CDR3 has 15 residues. In DNA form, the CDR3 reads TGCGCCAGTCGAGGGCCAGAGTATAGGAACACTGAAGCTTTCTTT. Translating it yields CASRGPEYRNTEAFF.

The chain recombines TRBV7-6 with TRBJ2-1, with 11 bases fitting TRBD2. This CDR3 region has 18 residues. Unmatched junction bases numbered 14, after V lost 6 bases and J lost 4 bases. Germline-derived CDR1 and CDR2 are SGHVS and FNYEAQ. The CDR3: CASRPGTSGPMGYNEQFF. Here the CDR3 DNA reads TGTGCCAGCAGGCCCGGGACTAGCGGCCCGATGGGATACAATGAGCAGTTCTTC.

This clone was recorded once. The CDR3 loop is CASSVSDGVADTQYF. DNA of the CDR3: TGTGCCAGCAGCGTAAGCGACGGGGTGGCAGATACGCAGTATTTT. This chain connects TRBV4-2 to TRBJ2-3; D may be TRBD2 (5 bases). Germline CDR1 reads LGHNA; CDR2 reads YNFKEQ. V dropped 5 bases and J dropped 4 bases, with 16 bases sitting between them. The CDR3 contains 15 residues.

The chain's CDR3 is CAITPGPGSTEAFF. The DNA of the CDR3 is TGTGCCATCACCCCGGGTCCGGGGAGCACTGAAGCTTTCTTT. The chain is built from TRBV10-3 and TRBJ1-1; no firm D call. In germline, CDR1 is ENHRY, CDR2 SYGVKD. With 7 bases removed from V and 4 bases from J, the gap between germline ends came to 16 bases. The CDR3 contains 14 residues.

The V and J genes are TRBV4-1 and TRBJ1-5; 10 bases are shared with TRBD1. Per germline, CDR1 MGHRA and CDR2 YSYEKL. The CDR3 extends over 19 amino acids. Trimming removed 0 bases from V and 5 bases from J; junction bases left unmatched: 13. The CDR3 nucleotides read TGCGCCAGCAGCCAAGATTTTCGGGCACCCGGGACAGGGGATCAGCCCCAGCATTTT. Residues: CASSQDFRAPGTGDQPQHF.

V gene TRBV19 combines with J gene TRBJ1-4; D uncertain. The V gene's germline CDR1 is LNHDA and CDR2 SQIVND (reference sequence). V was shortened by 8 bases and J by 0 bases, with 13 bases between the two germline ends. CDR3 length equals 15 residues. The CDR3 nucleotides read TGTGCCAGTCGGCGGACGGAATCAACTAATGAAAAACTGTTTTTT. It yields the protein CASRRTESTNEKLFF. Combining the CDR3 with reference TRBV19 and TRBJ1-4 gives the whole variable domain DGGITQSPKYLFRKEGQNVTLSCEQNLNHDAMYWYRQDPGQGLRLIYYSQIVNDFQKGDIAEGYSVSREKKESFPLTVTSAQKNPTAFYLCASRRTESTNEKLFFGSGTQLSVL.